Below are 16 T cell receptor beta chains sequenced from a single sample in a study of lung T cells in sarcoidosis with Löfgren's syndrome (TCRdb year 2017). Instrument used: Illumina MiSeq. TCRdb reprocessing: public reads trimmed at Q25 with fastp, clones called with MiXCR, in-frame beta chains kept. Entries are consolidated by CDR3 protein sequence, retaining the most common genes and DNA. Within this sample are tens of thousands of distinct CDR3 sequences, with 21% of them counted one time only. Approximately 2.4% of the sample is taken by the ten largest. The sequenced sample consisted of CD4+ T cells from PBMCs. Source of these receptors: a human donor with sarcoidosis (Löfgren's syndrome or another form), or a control subject (not recorded which).

The CDR3 bases are TGTGCCAGCAGTGAGGGACGTCAGCCCCAGCATTTT. Translated: CASSEGRQPQHF. The chain recombines TRBV2 with TRBJ1-5, with TRBD1 as a possible D gene (5 bases). Germline CDR1 reads SNHLY; CDR2 reads FYNNEI. The ends were cut back, 3 bases at V and 6 bases at J, with 6 bases in the middle. This CDR3 contains 12 residues.

This clonotype was recorded many times. This chain joins TRBV20-1 and TRBJ2-5; tentative D call: TRBD1 (5 bases). This CDR3 has 16 amino acids. Germline values: CDR1 DFQATT, CDR2 SNEGSKA (reference sequence). The V and J ends lost 5 bases and 2 bases respectively, with 21 bases between them. The CDR3 sequence: CSALNQGARVQETQYF. CDR3 sequence (DNA): TGCAGTGCTTTAAACCAGGGCGCTCGAGTTCAAGAGACCCAGTACTTC.

Worth noting for this clonotype: With a much larger clone just one base away, this may be a read error. The genes are TRBV4-1 and TRBJ2-4; D is undetermined. Trimming removed 7 bases at V and 3 bases at J, with 13 bases between. The CDR3 spans 14 residues. The V gene's germline CDR1 is MGHRA and CDR2 YSYEKL. The DNA for the CDR3 is TGCGCCAGCATCCAGGACCAACGCAAAAACATTCAGTACTTC. Protein sequence: CASIQDQRKNIQYF.

V gene TRBV5-1 combines with J gene TRBJ1-3; no firm D call. Germline assignment: CDR1 SGHRS and CDR2 YFSETQ. The V end was cut by 0 bases, the J end by 0 bases, with 10 bases between. This CDR3 spans 16 amino acids. CDR3 sequence reads: CASSLVGELSGNTIYF. CDR3 in DNA: TGCGCCAGCAGCTTGGTGGGCGAACTCTCTGGAAACACCATATATTTT. Based on the CDR3 plus reference TRBV5-1 and TRBJ1-3, the full variable domain is KAGVTQTPRYLIKTRGQQVTLSCSPISGHRSVSWYQQTPGQGLQFLFEYFSETQRNKGNFPGRFSGRQFSNSRSEMNVSTLELGDSALYLCASSLVGELSGNTIYFGEGSWLTVV.

The chain combines TRBV7-9 with TRBJ2-7; 9 positions agree with TRBD2. The junction had 5 bases not matched to a gene; V was cut back by 3 bases and J by 5 bases. The CDR3 totals 14 residues. Germline lookup yields CDR1 SEHNR and CDR2 FQNEAQ (reference sequence). The CDR3 here is CASSLALAGNEQYF. DNA of the CDR3: TGTGCCAGCAGCTTGGCCCTAGCGGGGAACGAGCAGTACTTC. Looking up the rest from reference TRBV7-9 and TRBJ2-7 gives the full variable domain: DTGVSQNPRHKITKRGQNVTFRCDPISEHNRLYWYRQTLGQGPEFLTYFQNEAQLEKSRLLSDRFSAERPKGSFSTLEIQRTEQGDSAMYLCASSLALAGNEQYFGPGTRLTVT.

A few counts support this clonotype. The J gene is TRBJ1-2, the V gene TRBV5-1; D is unclear. Germline V gene data show CDR1 as SGHRS and CDR2 as YFSETQ. CDR3 length: 16 amino acids. V was pared by 0 bases and J by 2 bases, with 14 bases between. As DNA, the CDR3 is TGCGCCAGCAGCTTGGCATCACCCGGGCCCAACTATGGCTACACCTTC. This translates into CASSLASPGPNYGYTF. The variable domain in full, completed from reference TRBV5-1 and TRBJ1-2, reads KAGVTQTPRYLIKTRGQQVTLSCSPISGHRSVSWYQQTPGQGLQFLFEYFSETQRNKGNFPGRFSGRQFSNSRSEMNVSTLELGDSALYLCASSLASPGPNYGYTFGSGTRLTVV.

There are many counts of this clonotype. The chain carries TRBV20-1 and TRBJ2-3; D call uncertain. V lost 3 bases, J lost 4 bases, and 8 bases lay in between. The CDR3 consists of 12 residues. CDR1 is DFQATT, CDR2 SNEGSKA, per germline (reference sequence). Here the CDR3 reads CSARVLADTQYF. CDR3 nucleotide sequence: TGCAGTGCTAGGGTTTTGGCAGATACGCAGTATTTT.

This clonotype was seen repeatedly, ten times or more. The chain recombines TRBV27 with TRBJ1-2; TRBD1 might be the D (5 bases). The ends were cut back, 3 bases at V and 0 bases at J, with 11 bases in the middle. This CDR3 is 15 amino acids long. Germline V gene lookup returns CDR1 MNHEY and CDR2 SMNVEV (reference sequence). For the CDR3, the DNA is TGTGCCAGCAGTTTGACATCGACAGCTAACTATGGCTACACCTTC. The encoded protein is CASSLTSTANYGYTF.

In the case of this clonotype: At one of its ends the junction is not consistent with the germline gene, which may arise from a read error. The V gene is TRBV10-3, the J gene TRBJ1-4, with D hard to call. Germline assignment: CDR1 ENHRY and CDR2 SYGVKD. This CDR3 spans 16 amino acids. CDR3 nucleotides: TGTGCCATCAGTGATTCAGCGAAAGCAACTAGTGAAAAACTGTTCTTT. Translating gives CAISDSAKATSEKLFF.

This clonotype was detected ten times or more. The V gene is TRBV6-6, the J gene TRBJ2-7; 9 positions agree with TRBD1. J gave up 8 bases and V 0 bases, and 2 bases lay outside the gene matches. Per the germline V gene, CDR1 is MNHNY and CDR2 is SVGAGI (reference sequence). This CDR3 is 13 amino acids long. The CDR3 nucleotides are TGTGCCAGCAGTTACTCGACAGGGGGGCAGCAGTACGTC. Translated, it gives CASSYSTGGQQYV.

Turning to this clonotype: At one end, the junction sequence differs from germline, possibly due to a read error. The genes are TRBV6-2 or TRBV6-3 and TRBJ1-1; possibly TRBD1 for D (5 bases). Germline V gene sequence: CDR1 MNHEY, CDR2 SVGEGT. The CDR3 is made up of 15 amino acids. CDR3 protein: CASSYNLEGPAEAFF. DNA of the CDR3: TGTGCCAGCAGTTACAATCTAGAGGGGCCGGCCGAAGCCTTCTTT.

This clonotype has ten or more counts. The rearrangement links TRBV6-1 to TRBJ2-5, with D unresolved. The CDR3 is 15 residues long. Germline-derived CDR1 and CDR2 are MNHNS and SASEGT. Trimming stripped 3 bases from V and 2 bases from J, with 13 bases between. The CDR3 nucleotides read TGTGCCAGCAGTGAGTGGGCGCAGAGTCAAGAGACCCAGTACTTC. It is translated as CASSEWAQSQETQYF.

On this clonotype: Given a much more abundant clone one base away, this may be a read error. This CDR3 fails to terminate in the conserved phenylalanine or tryptophan, so it likely reflects a read error. The gene calls are TRBV6-5 and TRBJ1-2; weak D call: TRBD1 (6 bases). V lost 3 bases, J lost 8 bases, and 25 bases lay in between. CDR1 and CDR2 from the germline V gene are MNHEY and SVGAGI. The CDR3 runs 17 residues. CDR3 amino acids: CASSYTDSLGASRGYTV. CDR3 DNA sequence: TGTGCCAGCAGTTATACGGACAGCTTGGGCGCAAGTCGGGGCTACACCGTC.

This clonotype was counted a few times. The CDR3 here is CAWSVNVFNEQFF. The DNA for the CDR3 is TGTGCCTGGAGTGTCAACGTGTTCAATGAGCAGTTCTTC. The chain has TRBV30 and TRBJ2-1; D gene unclear. The ends were cut back, 0 bases at V and 6 bases at J, with 9 bases in the middle. Germline V gene sequence: CDR1 GTSNPN, CDR2 SVGIG (reference sequence). The CDR3 length is 13 residues.

This clonotype was seen only a few times. The rearrangement uses TRBV6-5 and TRBJ1-3; D remains unclear. Germline V gives CDR1 MNHEY, CDR2 SVGAGI. Trimming removed 0 bases at V and 2 bases at J, with 2 bases between. The CDR3 contains 13 residues. The CDR3 DNA sequence: TGTGCCAGCAGTTACTCGGCTGGAAACACCATATATTTT. Protein product: CASSYSAGNTIYF.

This clonotype was observed a handful of times. This chain connects TRBV18 to TRBJ1-4; the D is unclear. V lost 5 bases and J lost 2, with 12 bases in between. The CDR3 runs 15 residues. CDR1 KGHSH and CDR2 LQKENI come from the germline V gene. The CDR3 is CASSTTLGTNEKLFF. CDR3 DNA sequence: TGTGCCAGCTCAACCACGCTAGGGACTAATGAAAAACTGTTTTTT.